This T cell receptor (beta chain) was sequenced for a study of T cells in Graves' hyperthyroidism and ophthalmopathy. Study-wide results and limits: Blood samples included most of the expanded thyroid clonotypes exceeding 0.001.

The CDR3 contains 15 residues. Germline CDR1 SGHRS, CDR2 YFSETQ. Trimming cost V 2 bases and J 5 bases; bases outside gene matches: 6. TCR beta CDR3 regions were amplified from RNA. The TCR CDR3 first-round RT-PCR relied on the HTBI primer set. MiXCR, applied by TCRdb to the multiplex PCR reads, yields one record per CDR3 protein. The table lists about 360,000 distinct CDR3 sequences, roughly 13% of them singletons. This clonotype was seen many times. Antigen: not known. The receptor was derived from a woman between 18 and 30 years old with Graves' hyperthyroidism. What was sequenced was blood. The chain is built from TRBV5-1 and TRBJ2-3; 9 bases match TRBD1. CDR3 in DNA: TGCGCCAGCAGCTTTCGACAGGGGGAGGGAGATACGCAGTATTTT. Translating it yields CASSFRQGEGDTQYF.